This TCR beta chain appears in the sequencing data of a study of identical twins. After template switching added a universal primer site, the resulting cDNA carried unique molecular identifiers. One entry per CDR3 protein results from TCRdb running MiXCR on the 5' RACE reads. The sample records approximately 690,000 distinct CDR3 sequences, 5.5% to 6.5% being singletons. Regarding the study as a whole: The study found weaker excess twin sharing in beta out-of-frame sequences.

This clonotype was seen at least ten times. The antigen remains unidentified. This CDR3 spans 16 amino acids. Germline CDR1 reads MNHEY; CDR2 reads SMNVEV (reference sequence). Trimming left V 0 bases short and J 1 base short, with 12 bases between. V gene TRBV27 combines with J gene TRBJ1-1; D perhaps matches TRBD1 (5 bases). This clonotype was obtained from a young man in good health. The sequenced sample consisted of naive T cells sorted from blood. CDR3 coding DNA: TGTGCCAGCAGTTTATCGGACTGGACAAAGAACACTGAAGCTTTCTTT. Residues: CASSLSDWTKNTEAFF.